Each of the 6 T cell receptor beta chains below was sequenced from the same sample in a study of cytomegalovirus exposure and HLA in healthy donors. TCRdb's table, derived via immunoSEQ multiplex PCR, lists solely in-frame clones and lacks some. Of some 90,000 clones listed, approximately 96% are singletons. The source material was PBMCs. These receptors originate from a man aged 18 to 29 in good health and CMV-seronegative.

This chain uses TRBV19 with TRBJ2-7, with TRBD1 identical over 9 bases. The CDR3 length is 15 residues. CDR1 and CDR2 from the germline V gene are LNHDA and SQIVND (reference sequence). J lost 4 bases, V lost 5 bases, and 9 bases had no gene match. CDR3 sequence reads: CASSAPGQGTYEQYF. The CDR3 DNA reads TGTGCCAGTAGTGCCCCGGGACAGGGCACTTACGAGCAGTACTTC.

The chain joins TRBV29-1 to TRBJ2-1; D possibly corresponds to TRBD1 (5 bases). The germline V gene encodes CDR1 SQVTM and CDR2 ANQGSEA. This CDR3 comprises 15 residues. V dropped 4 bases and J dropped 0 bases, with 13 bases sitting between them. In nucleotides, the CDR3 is TGCAGCGTTGTTGAGATCCAGGGCTCCTACAATGAGCAGTTCTTC. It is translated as CSVVEIQGSYNEQFF.

CDR3 in amino acids: CASSPSLPGQMNTEAFF. The DNA for the CDR3 is TGTGCCAGCTCACCCAGTTTACCGGGACAGATGAACACTGAAGCTTTCTTT. The chain uses TRBV18 and TRBJ1-1, with 7 positions matching TRBD1. The CDR3 consists of 17 residues. Germline V gene data show CDR1 as KGHSH and CDR2 as LQKENI. The V and J ends lost 3 bases and 0 bases, in that order; junction bases with no gene match: 10.

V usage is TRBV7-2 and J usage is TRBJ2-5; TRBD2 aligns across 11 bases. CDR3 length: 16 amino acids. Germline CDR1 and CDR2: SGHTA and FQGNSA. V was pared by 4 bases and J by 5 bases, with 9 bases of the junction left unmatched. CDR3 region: CASSSGSGRAGETQYF. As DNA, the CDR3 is TGTGCCAGCAGCTCGGGTAGCGGGAGGGCCGGGGAGACCCAGTACTTC.

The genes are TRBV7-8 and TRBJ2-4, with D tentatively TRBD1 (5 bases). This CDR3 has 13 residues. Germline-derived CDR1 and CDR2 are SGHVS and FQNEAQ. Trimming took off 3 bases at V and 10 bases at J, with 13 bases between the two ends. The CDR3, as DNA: TGTGCCAGCAGCTTGAACCAGGGTCAAATTCAGTACTTC. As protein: CASSLNQGQIQYF.

The CDR3 DNA is TGTGCCAGCAGCTATGGGACAGACAACACAGATACGCAGTATTTT. This codes for CASSYGTDNTDTQYF. The rearrangement joins TRBV5-6 to TRBJ2-3, with 7 bases that match TRBD1. The germline gives CDR1 SGHDT, CDR2 YYEEEE. V lost 3 bases and J lost 2; bases outside the gene matches: 6. This CDR3 contains 15 residues.